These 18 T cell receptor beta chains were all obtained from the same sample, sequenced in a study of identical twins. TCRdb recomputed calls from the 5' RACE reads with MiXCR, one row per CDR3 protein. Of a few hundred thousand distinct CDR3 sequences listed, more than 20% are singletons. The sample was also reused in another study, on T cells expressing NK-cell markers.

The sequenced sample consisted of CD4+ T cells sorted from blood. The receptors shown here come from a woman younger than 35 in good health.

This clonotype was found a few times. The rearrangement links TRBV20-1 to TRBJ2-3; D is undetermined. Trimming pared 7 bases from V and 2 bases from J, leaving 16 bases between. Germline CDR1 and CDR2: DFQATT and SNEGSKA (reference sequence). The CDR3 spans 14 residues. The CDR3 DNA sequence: TGCAGTGTCCCCCCTTCGGGCCTCACAGATACGCAGTATTTT. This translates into CSVPPSGLTDTQYF.

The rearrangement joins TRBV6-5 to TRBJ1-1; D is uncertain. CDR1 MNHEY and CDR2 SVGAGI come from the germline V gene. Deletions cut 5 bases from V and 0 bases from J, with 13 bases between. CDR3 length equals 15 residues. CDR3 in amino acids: CASSLLSALNTEAFF. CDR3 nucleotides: TGTGCCAGCAGTCTCCTGAGTGCCCTGAACACTGAAGCTTTCTTT.

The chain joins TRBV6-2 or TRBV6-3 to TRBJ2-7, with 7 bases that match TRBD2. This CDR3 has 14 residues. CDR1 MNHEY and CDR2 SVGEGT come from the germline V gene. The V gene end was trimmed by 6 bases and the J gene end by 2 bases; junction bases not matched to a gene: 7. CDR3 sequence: CASRTGGITYEQYF. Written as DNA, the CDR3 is TGTGCCAGCAGAACGGGGGGAATCACCTACGAGCAGTACTTC.

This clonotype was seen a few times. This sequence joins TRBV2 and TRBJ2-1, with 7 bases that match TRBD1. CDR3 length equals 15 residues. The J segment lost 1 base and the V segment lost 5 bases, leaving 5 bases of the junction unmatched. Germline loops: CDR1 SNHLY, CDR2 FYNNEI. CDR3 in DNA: TGTGCCAGCAGTCCCCAGGGACAGTCCTACAATGAGCAGTTCTTC. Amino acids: CASSPQGQSYNEQFF. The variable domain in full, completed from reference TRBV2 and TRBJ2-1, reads EPEVTQTPSHQVTQMGQEVILRCVPISNHLYFYWYRQILGQKVEFLVSFYNNEISEKSEIFDDQFSVERPDGSNFTLKIRSTKLEDSAMYFCASSPQGQSYNEQFFGPGTRLTVL.

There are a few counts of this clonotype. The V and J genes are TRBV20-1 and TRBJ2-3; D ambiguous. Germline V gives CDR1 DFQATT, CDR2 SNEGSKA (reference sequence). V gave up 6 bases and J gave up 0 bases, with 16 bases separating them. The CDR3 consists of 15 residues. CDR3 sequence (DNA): TGCAGTGCCGCCCTTATGGACCGGAGCACAGATACGCAGTATTTT. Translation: CSAALMDRSTDTQYF.

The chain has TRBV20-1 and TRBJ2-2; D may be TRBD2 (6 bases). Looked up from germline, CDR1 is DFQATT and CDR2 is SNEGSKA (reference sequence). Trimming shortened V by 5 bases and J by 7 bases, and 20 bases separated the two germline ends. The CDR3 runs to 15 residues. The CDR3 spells CSAPPSGVGIGELFF. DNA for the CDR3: TGCAGTGCTCCCCCCTCGGGGGTCGGGATCGGGGAGCTGTTTTTT.

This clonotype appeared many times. The CDR3 sequence: CASSRGWQETQYF. The CDR3 DNA reads TGTGCCAGCAGTAGGGGGTGGCAAGAGACCCAGTACTTC. The chain combines TRBV12-3 or TRBV12-4 with TRBJ2-5, with D possibly TRBD1 on 6 matching bases. The V end was cut by 5 bases, the J end by 2 bases, with 9 bases between. This CDR3 region has 13 residues.

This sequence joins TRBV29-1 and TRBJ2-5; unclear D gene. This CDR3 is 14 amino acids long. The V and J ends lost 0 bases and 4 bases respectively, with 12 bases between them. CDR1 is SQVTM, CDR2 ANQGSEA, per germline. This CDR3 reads CSVEDRGRRETQYF. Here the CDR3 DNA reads TGCAGCGTTGAAGATCGCGGACGGCGAGAGACCCAGTACTTC.

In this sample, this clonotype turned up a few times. The DNA for the CDR3 is TGTGCCAGCAGCTTGGGGGGACTAGCAGGAGAGACCCAGTACTTC. Translated: CASSLGGLAGETQYF. V usage is TRBV5-6 and J usage is TRBJ2-5; 9 bases match TRBD2. Looked up from germline, CDR1 is SGHDT and CDR2 is YYEEEE. J was trimmed by 4 bases and V by 0 bases; bases with no gene match: 4. The CDR3 is made up of 15 amino acids.

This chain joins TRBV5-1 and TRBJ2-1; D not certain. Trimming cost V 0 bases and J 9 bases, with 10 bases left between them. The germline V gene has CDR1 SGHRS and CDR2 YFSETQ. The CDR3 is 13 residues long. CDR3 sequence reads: CASSLAVEAEQFF. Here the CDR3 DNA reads TGCGCCAGCAGCTTGGCCGTAGAAGCTGAGCAGTTCTTC.

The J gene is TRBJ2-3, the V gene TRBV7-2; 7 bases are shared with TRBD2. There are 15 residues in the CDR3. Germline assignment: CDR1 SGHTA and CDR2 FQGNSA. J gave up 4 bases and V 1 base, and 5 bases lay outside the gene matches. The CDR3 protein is CASSLGGSLADTQYF. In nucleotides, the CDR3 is TGTGCCAGCAGCTTAGGCGGGAGTCTAGCAGATACGCAGTATTTT.

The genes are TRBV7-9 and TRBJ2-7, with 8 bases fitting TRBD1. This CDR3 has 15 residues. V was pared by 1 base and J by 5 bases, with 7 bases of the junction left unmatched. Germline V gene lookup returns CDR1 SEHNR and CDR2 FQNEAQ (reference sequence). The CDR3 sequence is CASSLVLRGLDEQYF. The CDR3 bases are TGTGCCAGCAGCTTAGTTCTCAGGGGGCTTGACGAGCAGTACTTC.

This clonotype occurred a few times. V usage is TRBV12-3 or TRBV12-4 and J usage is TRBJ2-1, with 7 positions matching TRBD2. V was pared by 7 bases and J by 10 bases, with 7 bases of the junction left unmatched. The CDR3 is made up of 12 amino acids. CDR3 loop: CASISGGWEQFF. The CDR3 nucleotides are TGTGCCAGCATCTCCGGGGGGTGGGAGCAGTTCTTC.

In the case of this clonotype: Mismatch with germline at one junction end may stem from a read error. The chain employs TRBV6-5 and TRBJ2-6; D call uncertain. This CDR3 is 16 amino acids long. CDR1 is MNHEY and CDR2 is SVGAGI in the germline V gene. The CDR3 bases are TGTGCCAGCGGTTATAGCTTGGAGTCTGGGGCCAACGTCCTGACTTTC. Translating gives CASGYSLESGANVLTF.

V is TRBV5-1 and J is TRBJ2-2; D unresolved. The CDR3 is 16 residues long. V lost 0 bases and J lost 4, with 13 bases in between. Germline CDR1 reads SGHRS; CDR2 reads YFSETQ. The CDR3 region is CASSLDGPRSTGELFF. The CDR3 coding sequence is TGCGCCAGCAGCTTGGATGGCCCTAGGAGCACCGGGGAGCTGTTTTTT.

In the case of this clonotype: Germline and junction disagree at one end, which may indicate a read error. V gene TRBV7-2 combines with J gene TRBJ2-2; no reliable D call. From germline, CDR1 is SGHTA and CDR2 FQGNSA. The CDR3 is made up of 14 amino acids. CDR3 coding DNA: TGTGCCAGCAGCCGCGACCCGAACAGCGGGGAGCTGTTTTTT. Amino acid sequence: CASSRDPNSGELFF.

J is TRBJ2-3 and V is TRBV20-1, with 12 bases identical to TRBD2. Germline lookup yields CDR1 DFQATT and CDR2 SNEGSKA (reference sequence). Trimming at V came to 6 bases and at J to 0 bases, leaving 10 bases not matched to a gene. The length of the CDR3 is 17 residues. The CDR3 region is CSATLAGGGRSTDTQYF. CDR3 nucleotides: TGCAGTGCAACACTAGCGGGAGGAGGTCGCAGCACAGATACGCAGTATTTT.

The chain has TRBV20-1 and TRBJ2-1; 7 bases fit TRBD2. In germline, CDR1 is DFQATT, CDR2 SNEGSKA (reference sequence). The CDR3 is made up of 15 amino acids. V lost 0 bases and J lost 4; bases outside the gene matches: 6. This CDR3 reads CSARDQLAPYNEQFF. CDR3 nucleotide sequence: TGCAGTGCTAGAGATCAACTAGCGCCATACAATGAGCAGTTCTTC.